This section outlines one TCR beta chain sequence together with its context. The antigen remains unidentified. There are 14 residues in the CDR3. Trimming removed 2 bases from V and 5 bases from J, with 12 bases in between. CDR1 and CDR2 (germline): SGHAT, FQNNGV. The entry originates in a study of cytomegalovirus exposure and HLA in healthy donors. The study's findings and limits: In a later analysis, across HLA loci, associated TCR counts were highest for DRB1, lowest for HLA-C. Fewer N-insertions (relative to the approximately 700-donor mean) were reportedly seen in an Asian-associated ancestry cluster in a later analysis.

PCR involved 60 Vbeta and 13 Jbeta primers. Sequencing used immunoSEQ multiplex PCR; TCRdb keeps in-frame clones, though not all of them. This sample has more than 100,000 clones, with around 80% found just once. Material for sequencing was PBMCs. This receptor was identified in a man aged 50 to 60 in good health and CMV-seronegative. The chain employs TRBV11-2 and TRBJ1-2; D possibly corresponds to TRBD1 (5 bases). CDR3 sequence: CASSLNRPRYGYTF. The CDR3 nucleotides read TGTGCCAGCAGCTTAAACAGGCCGAGGTATGGCTACACCTTC.